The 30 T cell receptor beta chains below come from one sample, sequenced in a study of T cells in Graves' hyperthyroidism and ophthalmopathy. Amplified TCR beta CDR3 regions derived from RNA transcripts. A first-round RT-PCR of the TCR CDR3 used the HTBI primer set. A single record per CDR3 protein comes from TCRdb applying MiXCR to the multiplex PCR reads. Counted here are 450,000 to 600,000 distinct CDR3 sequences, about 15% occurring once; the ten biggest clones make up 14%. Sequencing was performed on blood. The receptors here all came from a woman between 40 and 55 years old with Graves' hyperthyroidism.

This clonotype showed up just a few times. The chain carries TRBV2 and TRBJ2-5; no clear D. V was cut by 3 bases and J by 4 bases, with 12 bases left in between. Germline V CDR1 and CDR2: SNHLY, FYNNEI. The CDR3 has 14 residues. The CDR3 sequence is CASSERSGPETQYF. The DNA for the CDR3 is TGTGCCAGCAGTGAGAGGAGTGGGCCAGAGACCCAGTACTTC.

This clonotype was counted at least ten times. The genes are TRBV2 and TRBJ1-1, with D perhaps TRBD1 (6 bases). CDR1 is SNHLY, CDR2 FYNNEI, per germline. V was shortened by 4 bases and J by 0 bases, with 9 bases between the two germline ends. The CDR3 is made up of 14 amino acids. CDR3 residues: CASSGTVMNTEAFF. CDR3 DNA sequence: TGTGCCAGCAGTGGGACAGTAATGAACACTGAAGCTTTCTTT.

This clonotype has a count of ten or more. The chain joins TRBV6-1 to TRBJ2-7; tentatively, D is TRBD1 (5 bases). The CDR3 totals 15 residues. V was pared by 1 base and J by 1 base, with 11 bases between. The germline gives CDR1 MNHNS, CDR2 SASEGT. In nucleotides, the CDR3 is TGTGCCAGCAGTGAAGGGTACAGGTTATCCTACGAGCAGTACTTC. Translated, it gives CASSEGYRLSYEQYF.

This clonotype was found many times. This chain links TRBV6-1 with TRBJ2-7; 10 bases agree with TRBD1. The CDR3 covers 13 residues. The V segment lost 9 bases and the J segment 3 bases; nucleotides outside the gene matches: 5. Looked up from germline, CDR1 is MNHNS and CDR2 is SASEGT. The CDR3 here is CASRGDRGYEQYF. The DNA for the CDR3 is TGTGCCAGTAGGGGGGACAGGGGCTACGAGCAGTACTTC.

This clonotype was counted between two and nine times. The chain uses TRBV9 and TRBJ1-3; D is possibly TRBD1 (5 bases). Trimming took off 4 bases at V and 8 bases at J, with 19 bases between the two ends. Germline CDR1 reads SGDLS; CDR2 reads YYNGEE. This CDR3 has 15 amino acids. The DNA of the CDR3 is TGTGCCAGCAGCCTACGGGCCAGGGTCATAGACACCATATATTTT. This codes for CASSLRARVIDTIYF.

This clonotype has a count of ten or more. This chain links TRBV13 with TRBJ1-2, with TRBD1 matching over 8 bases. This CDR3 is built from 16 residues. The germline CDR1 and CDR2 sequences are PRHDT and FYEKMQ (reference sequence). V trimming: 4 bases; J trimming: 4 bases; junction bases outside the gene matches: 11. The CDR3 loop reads CASSSRGQGQSYGYTF. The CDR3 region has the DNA TGTGCCAGCAGCTCTCGAGGACAGGGACAGAGCTATGGCTACACCTTC.

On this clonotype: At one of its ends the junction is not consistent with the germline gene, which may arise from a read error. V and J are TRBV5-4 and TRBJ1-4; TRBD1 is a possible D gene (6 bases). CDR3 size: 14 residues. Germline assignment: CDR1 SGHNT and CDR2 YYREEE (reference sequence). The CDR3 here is CASSLGQGSEELFF. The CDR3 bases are TGTGCCAGCAGCTTGGGTCAGGGGAGTGAAGAACTGTTTTTT. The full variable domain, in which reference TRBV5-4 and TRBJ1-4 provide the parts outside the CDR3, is ETGVTQSPTHLIKTRGQQVTLRCSSQSGHNTVSWYQQALGQGPQFIFQYYREEENGRGNFPPRFSGLQFPNYSSELNVNALELDDSALYLCASSLGQGSEELFFGSGTQLSVL.

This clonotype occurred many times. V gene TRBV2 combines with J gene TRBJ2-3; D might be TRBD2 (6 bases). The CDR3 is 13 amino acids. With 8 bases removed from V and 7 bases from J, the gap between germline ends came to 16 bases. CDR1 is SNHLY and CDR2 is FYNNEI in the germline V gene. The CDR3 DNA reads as TGTGCCAGCTCCCGCAGCGGAGGGAATACGCAGTATTTT. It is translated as CASSRSGGNTQYF.

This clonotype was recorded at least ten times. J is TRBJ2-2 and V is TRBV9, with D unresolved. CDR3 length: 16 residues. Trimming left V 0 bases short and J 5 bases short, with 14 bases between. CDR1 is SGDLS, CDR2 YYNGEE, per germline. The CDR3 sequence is CASSVASSEGTGELFF. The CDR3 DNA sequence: TGTGCCAGCAGCGTAGCTTCCAGCGAAGGAACCGGGGAGCTGTTTTTT.

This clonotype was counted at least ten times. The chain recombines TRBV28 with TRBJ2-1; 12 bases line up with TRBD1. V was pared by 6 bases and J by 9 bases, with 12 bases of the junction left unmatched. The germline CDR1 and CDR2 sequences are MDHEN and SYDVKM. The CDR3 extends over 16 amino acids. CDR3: CASSYRLGTGGGEQFF. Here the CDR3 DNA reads TGTGCCAGCAGCTACCGCCTCGGGACAGGGGGCGGTGAGCAGTTCTTC.

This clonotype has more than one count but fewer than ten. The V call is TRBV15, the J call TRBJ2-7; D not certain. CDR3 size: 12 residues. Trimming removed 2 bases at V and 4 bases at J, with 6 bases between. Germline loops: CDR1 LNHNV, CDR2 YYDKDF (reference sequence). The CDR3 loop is CATSRFGYEQYF. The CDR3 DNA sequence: TGTGCCACCAGCAGATTCGGATACGAGCAGTACTTC.

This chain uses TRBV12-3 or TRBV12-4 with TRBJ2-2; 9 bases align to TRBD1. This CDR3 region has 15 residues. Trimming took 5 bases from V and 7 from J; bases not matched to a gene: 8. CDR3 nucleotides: TGTGCCAGCAGTACCGGGACAGGGAGGATCGGGGAGCTGTTTTTT. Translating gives CASSTGTGRIGELFF.

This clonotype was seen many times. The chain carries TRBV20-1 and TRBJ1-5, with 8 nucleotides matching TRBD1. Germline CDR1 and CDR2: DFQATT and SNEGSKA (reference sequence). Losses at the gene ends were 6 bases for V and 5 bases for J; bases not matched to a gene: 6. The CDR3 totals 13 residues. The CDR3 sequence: CSANAGGDQPQHF. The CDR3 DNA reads TGCAGTGCAAATGCAGGGGGCGATCAGCCCCAGCATTTT.

The DNA for the CDR3 is TGTGCCAGCAGCGGCGGGAGGAATTCACCCCTCCACTTT. Amino acid sequence: CASSGGRNSPLHF. The chain carries TRBV3-1 and TRBJ1-6, with D unresolved. CDR3 length equals 13 residues. Between the trimmed V and J ends, which lost 5 bases and 7 bases, there was a span of 9 bases. Germline CDR1 is LGHDT and CDR2 is YNNKEL (reference sequence).

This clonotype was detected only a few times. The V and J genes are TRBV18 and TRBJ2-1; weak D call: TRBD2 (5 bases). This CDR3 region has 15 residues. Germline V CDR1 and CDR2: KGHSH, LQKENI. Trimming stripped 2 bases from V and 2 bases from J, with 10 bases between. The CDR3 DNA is TGTGCCAGCTCACCAGGGGTAGCGACCTACAATGAGCAGTTCTTC. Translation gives CASSPGVATYNEQFF.

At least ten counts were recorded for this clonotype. CDR3 region: CASSYPRDGPYEQYF. CDR3 bases: TGCGCCAGCAGCTACCCCCGGGACGGACCCTACGAGCAGTACTTC. The rearrangement links TRBV5-1 to TRBJ2-7; D tentatively reads TRBD1 or TRBD2 (5 bases each). Germline-derived CDR1 and CDR2 are SGHRS and YFSETQ. This CDR3 has 15 residues. The V end lost 3 bases, the J end lost 2 bases, and 15 bases lay between the germline ends.

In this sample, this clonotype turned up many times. CDR3 DNA sequence: TGTGCCAGCAGTTACTCAGGGCAGTCCTTCTCTGGGGCCAACGTCCTGACTTTC. Translation gives CASSYSGQSFSGANVLTF. The chain links TRBV6-6 to TRBJ2-6; D is ambiguous. In germline, CDR1 is MNHNY, CDR2 SVGAGI (reference sequence). Trimming removed 0 bases at V and 0 bases at J, with 12 bases between. The CDR3 extends over 18 amino acids.

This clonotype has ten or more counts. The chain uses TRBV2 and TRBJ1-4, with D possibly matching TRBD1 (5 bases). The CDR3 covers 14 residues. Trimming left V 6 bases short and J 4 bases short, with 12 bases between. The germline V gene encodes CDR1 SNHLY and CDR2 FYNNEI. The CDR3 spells CASSTTQGNEKLFF. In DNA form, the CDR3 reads TGTGCCAGCAGCACGACCCAGGGTAATGAAAAACTGTTTTTT.

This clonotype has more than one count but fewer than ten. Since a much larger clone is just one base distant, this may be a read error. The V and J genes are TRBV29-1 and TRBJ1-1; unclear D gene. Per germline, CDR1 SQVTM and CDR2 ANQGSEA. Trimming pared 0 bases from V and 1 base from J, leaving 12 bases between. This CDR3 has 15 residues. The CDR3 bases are TGCAGCGTTGAAGATGGGCTTTTTGAGAACACTGAAGCTTTCTTT. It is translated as CSVEDGLFENTEAFF.

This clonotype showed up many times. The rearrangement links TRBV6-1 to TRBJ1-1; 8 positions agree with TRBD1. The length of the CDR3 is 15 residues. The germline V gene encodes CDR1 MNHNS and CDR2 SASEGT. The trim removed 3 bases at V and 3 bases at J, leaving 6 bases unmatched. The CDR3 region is CASSDPRTGHTEAFF. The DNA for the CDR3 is TGTGCCAGCAGTGACCCGCGGACAGGGCACACTGAAGCTTTCTTT.

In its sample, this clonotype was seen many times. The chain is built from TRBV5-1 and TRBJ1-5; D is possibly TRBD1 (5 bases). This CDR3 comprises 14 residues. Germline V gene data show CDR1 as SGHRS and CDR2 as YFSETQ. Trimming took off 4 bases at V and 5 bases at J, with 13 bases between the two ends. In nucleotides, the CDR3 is TGCGCCAGCAGCCTGGGAGGAGGGGATCAGCCCCAGCATTTT. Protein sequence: CASSLGGGDQPQHF.

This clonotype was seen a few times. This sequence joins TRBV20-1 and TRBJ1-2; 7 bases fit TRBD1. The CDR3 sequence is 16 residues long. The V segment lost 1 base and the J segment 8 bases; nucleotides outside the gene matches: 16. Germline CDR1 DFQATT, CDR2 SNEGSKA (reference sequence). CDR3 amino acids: CSARVPLQKGAGGYTF. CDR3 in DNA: TGCAGTGCTAGAGTCCCCCTCCAAAAGGGGGCGGGGGGCTACACCTTC.

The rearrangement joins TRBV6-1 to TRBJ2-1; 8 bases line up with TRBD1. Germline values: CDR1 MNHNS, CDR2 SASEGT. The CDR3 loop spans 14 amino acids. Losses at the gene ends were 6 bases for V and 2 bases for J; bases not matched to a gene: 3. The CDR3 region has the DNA TGTGCCAGCAGGGACAGGGTAACCTACAATGAGCAGTTCTTC. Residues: CASRDRVTYNEQFF.

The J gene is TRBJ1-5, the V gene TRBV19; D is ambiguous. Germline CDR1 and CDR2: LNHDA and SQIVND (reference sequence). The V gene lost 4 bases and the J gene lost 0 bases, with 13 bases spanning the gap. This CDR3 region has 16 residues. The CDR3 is CASSNKGVPSNQPQHF. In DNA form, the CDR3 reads TGTGCCAGTAGTAATAAGGGAGTCCCTAGCAATCAGCCCCAGCATTTT.

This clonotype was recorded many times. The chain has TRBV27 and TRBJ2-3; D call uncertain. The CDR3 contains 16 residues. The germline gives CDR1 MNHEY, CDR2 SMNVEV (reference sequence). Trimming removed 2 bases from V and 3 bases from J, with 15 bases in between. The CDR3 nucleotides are TGTGCCAGCAGTTTACTACTACCTATATCGACAGATACGCAGTATTTT. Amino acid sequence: CASSLLLPISTDTQYF.

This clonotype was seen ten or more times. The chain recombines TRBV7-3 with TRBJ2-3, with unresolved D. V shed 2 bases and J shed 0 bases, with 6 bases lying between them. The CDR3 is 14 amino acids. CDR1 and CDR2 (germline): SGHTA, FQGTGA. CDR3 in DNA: TGTGCCAGCAGCTTAGAGGCTAGCACAGATACGCAGTATTTT. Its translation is CASSLEASTDTQYF.

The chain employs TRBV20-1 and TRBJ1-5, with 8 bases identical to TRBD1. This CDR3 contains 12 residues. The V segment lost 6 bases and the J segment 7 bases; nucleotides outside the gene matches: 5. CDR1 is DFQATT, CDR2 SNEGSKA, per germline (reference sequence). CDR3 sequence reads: CSAQGQGQPQHF. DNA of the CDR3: TGCAGTGCCCAAGGACAGGGCCAGCCCCAGCATTTT.

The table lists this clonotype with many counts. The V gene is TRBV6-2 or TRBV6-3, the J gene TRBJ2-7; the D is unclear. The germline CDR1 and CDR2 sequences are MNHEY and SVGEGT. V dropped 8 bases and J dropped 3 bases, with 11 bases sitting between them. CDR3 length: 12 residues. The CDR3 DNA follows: TGTGCCAGCGGCCAGTCTCACTACGAGCAGTACTTC. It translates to CASGQSHYEQYF.

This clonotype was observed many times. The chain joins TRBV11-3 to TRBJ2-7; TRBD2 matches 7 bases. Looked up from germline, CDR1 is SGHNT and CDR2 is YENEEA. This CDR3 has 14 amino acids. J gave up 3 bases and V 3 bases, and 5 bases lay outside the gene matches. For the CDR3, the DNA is TGTGCCAGCAGCTTGGGCGGGGGAGTCTACGAGCAGTACTTC. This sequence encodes CASSLGGGVYEQYF.

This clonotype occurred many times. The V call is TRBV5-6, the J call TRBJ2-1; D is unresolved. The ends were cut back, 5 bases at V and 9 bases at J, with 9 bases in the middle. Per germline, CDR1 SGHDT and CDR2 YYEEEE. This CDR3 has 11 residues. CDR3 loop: CASRESSEQFF. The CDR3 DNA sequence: TGTGCCAGCAGAGAGTCCAGTGAGCAGTTCTTC.